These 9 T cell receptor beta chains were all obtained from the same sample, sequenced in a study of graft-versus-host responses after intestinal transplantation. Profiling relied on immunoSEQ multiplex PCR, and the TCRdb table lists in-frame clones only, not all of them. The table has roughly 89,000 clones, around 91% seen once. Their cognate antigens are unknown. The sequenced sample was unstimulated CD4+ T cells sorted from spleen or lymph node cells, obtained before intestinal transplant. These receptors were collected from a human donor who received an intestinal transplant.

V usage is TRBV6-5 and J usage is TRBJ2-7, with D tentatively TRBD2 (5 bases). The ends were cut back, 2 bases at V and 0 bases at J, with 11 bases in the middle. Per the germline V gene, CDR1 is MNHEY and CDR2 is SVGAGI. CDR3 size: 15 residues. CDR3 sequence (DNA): TGTGCCAGCAGTTACCAAGGAGGTAGCTCCTACGAGCAGTACTTC. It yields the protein CASSYQGGSSYEQYF.

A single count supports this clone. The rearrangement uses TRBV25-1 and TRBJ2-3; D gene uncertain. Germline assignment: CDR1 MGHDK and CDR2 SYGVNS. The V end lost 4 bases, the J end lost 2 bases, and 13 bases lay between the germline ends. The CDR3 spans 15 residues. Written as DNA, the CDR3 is TGTGCCAGCAGTGCAGTCGTATCTTACACAGATACGCAGTATTTT. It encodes CASSAVVSYTDTQYF.

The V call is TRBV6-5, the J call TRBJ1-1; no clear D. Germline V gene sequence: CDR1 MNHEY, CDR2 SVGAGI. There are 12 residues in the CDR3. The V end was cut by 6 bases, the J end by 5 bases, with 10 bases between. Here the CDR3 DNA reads TGTGCCAGCAGCCAGACAATGACTGAAGCTTTCTTT. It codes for CASSQTMTEAFF.

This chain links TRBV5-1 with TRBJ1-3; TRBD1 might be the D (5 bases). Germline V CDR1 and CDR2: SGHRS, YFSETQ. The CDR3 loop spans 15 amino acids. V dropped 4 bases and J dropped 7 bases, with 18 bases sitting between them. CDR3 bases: TGCGCCAGCAGCCCCTTAGGACAACGACTGAACACCATATATTTT. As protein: CASSPLGQRLNTIYF.

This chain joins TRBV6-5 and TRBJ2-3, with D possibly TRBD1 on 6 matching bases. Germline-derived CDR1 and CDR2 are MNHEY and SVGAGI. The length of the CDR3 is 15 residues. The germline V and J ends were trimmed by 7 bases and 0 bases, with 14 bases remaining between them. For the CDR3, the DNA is TGTGCCAGCACCAGAGACAGGACTAGCACAGATACGCAGTATTTT. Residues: CASTRDRTSTDTQYF.

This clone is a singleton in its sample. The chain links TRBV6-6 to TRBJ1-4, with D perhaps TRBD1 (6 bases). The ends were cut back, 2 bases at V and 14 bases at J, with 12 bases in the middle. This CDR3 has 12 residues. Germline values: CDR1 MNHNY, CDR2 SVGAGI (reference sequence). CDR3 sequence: CASSYPPGHLFF. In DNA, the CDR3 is TGTGCCAGCAGTTACCCGCCGGGACACCTGTTTTTT.

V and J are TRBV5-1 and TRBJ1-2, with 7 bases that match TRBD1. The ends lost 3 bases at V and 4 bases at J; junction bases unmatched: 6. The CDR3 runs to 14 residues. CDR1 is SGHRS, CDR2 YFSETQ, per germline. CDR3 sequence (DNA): TGCGCCAGCAGCTCCCGGACAGGAGGCTATGGCTACACCTTC. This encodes CASSSRTGGYGYTF.

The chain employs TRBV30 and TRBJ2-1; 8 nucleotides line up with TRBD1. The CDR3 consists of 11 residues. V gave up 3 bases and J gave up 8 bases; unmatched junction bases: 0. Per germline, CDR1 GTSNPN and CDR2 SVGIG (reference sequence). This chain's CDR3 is CAWRGQDEQFF. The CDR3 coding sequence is TGTGCCTGGAGGGGACAGGATGAGCAGTTCTTC.

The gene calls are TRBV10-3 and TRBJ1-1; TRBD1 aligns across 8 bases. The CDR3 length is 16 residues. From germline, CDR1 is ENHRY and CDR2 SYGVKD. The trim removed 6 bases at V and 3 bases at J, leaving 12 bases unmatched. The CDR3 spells CAIRDLGQGRHTEAFF. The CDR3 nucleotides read TGTGCCATCAGAGACCTAGGACAGGGCAGACACACTGAAGCTTTCTTT.